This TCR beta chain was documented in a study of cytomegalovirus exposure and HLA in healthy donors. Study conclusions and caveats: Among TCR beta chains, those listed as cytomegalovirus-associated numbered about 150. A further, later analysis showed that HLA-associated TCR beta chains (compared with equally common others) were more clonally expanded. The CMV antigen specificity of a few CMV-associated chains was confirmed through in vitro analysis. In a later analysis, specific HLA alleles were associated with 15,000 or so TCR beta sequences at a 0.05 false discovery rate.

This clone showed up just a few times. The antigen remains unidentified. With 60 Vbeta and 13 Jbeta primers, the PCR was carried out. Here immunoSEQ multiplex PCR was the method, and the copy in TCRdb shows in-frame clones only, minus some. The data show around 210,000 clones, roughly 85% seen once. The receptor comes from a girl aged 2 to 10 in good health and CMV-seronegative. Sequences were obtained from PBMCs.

The DNA for the CDR3 is TGTGCCAGCAGCGTAGTTCCCGGGAGCTCCTACGAGCAGTACTTC. Amino acid sequence: CASSVVPGSSYEQYF. The chain carries TRBV9 and TRBJ2-7, with a possible D match to TRBD2 (6 bases). Germline loops: CDR1 SGDLS, CDR2 YYNGEE. The CDR3 has 15 residues. V shed 0 bases and J shed 0 bases, with 10 bases lying between them.